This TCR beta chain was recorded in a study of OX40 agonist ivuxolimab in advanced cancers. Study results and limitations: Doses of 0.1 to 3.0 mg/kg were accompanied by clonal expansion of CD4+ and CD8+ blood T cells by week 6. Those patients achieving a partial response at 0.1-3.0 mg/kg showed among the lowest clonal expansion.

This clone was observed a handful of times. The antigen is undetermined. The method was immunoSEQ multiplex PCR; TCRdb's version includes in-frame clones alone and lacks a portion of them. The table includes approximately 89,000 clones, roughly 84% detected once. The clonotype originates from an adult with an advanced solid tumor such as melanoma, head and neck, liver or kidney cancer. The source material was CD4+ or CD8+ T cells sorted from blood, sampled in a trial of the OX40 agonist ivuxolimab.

CDR3 sequence: CASSPGQGAGGYTF. CDR3 DNA: TGCGCCAGCAGCCCGGGACAGGGGGCGGGAGGCTACACCTTC. V gene TRBV5-1 combines with J gene TRBJ1-2; 12 bases agree with TRBD1. Losses at the gene ends were 4 bases for V and 8 bases for J; bases not matched to a gene: 6. Germline V lookup: CDR1 SGHRS, CDR2 YFSETQ. The CDR3 extends over 14 amino acids.